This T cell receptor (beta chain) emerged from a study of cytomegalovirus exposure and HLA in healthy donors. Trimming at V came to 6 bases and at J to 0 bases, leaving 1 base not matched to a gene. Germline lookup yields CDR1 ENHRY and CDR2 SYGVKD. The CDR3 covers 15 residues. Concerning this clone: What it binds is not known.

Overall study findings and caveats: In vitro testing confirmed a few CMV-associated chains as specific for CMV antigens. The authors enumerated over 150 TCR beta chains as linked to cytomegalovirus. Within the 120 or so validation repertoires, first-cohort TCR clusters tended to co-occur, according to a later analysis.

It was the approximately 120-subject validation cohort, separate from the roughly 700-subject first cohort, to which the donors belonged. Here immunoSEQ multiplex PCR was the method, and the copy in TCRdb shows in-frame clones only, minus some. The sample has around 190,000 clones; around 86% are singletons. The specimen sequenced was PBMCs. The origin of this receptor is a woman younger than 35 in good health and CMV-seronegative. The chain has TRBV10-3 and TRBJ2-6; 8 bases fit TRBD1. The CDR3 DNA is TGTGCCATCAGGGACAGGGCCTCTGGGGCCAACGTCCTGACTTTC. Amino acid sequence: CAIRDRASGANVLTF.